This T cell receptor beta chain comes out of a study of cytomegalovirus exposure and HLA in healthy donors. The donors comprised healthy bone marrow donors. Comment on this clone: Its antigen is currently unknown.

PCR employed 60 Vbeta and 13 Jbeta primers. TCRdb keeps only in-frame clones here, not all; method: immunoSEQ multiplex PCR. This sample has under 150,000 clones; roughly 79% occur once, and the top ten carry about 1.8%. Whole-study results and caveats: Later work found most CMV-associated TCR beta chains apparently HLA-restricted. It is likely that the observed cluster of highly shared sequence variants was a sequencing artifact.

This CDR3 region has 14 residues. Looked up from germline, CDR1 is SQVTM and CDR2 is ANQGSEA. V shed 5 bases and J 6 bases; nucleotides not matched to a gene: 9. Sequencing was done on a sample of PBMCs. The clonotype originates from a woman aged 40 to 50 in good health and CMV-seronegative. The J gene is TRBJ2-1, the V gene TRBV29-1; the match to TRBD1 covers 8 bases. This chain's CDR3 is CSVTGQGLGNEQFF. The CDR3 DNA is TGCAGCGTTACAGGACAGGGCTTGGGCAATGAGCAGTTCTTC.